These T cell receptor beta chains were read from a single sample in a study of T-cell memory formation after mild COVID-19. TCRdb recomputed calls from the 5' RACE reads with MiXCR, one row per CDR3 protein. The sample includes approximately 150,000 distinct CDR3 sequences, 6% to 7% of them seen just once. Sample: PBMCs or a T cell subset sorted from them (not recorded which). These receptors came from an adult woman who had mild COVID-19 (a few samples of this study predate the infection). Cell type and time point are not known. The CDR3 runs from the conserved cysteine through the conserved F or W. The D gene is left open where the match is weak. Size values are once, few and many counts, or a class for expanded clones, and some rows have none.

D	V	J	size	DNA	CDR3
.	TRBV12-3/TRBV12-4	TRBJ2-4	many	TGTGCCAGCAGTTTCCAGGGGATAATAGCCAAAAACATTCAGTACTTC	CASSFQGIIAKNIQYF
.	TRBV20-1	TRBJ1-3	.	TGCAGTGCTAGCATTCAAGGCTCTGGAAACACCATATATTTT	CSASIQGSGNTIYF
TRBD1	TRBV4-1	TRBJ1-1	few	TGCGCCAGCAGCCCCCGACAGGGCCTTTTATTCACTGAAGCTTTCTTT	CASSPRQGLLFTEAFF
.	TRBV10-3	TRBJ1-1	many	TGTGCCACCAGGGCGGACACTGAAGCTTTCTTT	CATRADTEAFF
TRBD1	TRBV12-3/TRBV12-4	TRBJ1-5	few	TGTGCCAGCAGTATGACAGGGCTCAATCAGCCCCAGCATTTT	CASSMTGLNQPQHF
TRBD1	TRBV14	TRBJ2-7	.	TGTGCCAGCAGCCAAGGCGGCAGGGCAGGGGGTCTCTACGAGCAGTACTTC	CASSQGGRAGGLYEQYF
.	TRBV7-8	TRBJ1-4	few	TGTGCCAGCAGCCCCACCCCACGAGGAATGGCTAATGAAAAACTGTTTTTT	CASSPTPRGMANEKLFF
.	TRBV6-4	TRBJ2-1	few	TGTGCCAGCAGTGACTCCTCCACTCGTTACAATGAGCAGTTCTTC	CASSDSSTRYNEQFF
.	TRBV4-1	TRBJ2-1	few	TGCGCCAGCAGCCAAGATCTAATGAGGGAGCAGTTCTTC	CASSQDLMREQFF
TRBD2	TRBV29-1	TRBJ2-3	many	TGCAGCGTTGGGACTAGCGGGAGAGGAGCAGATACGCAGTATTTT	CSVGTSGRGADTQYF
.	TRBV5-1	TRBJ2-5	many	TGCGCCAGCAGCCTCCTCTCGGACGGGCGAGGAGAGACCCAGTACTTC	CASSLLSDGRGETQYF
.	TRBV27	TRBJ2-3	.	TGTGCCAGCAGTCACTCAGGTGGAGTCACAGATACGCAGTATTTT	CASSHSGGVTDTQYF
TRBD1	TRBV4-1	TRBJ2-7	many	TGCGCCAGCAGCCGAGACAGGGGGCGCGAGCAGTACTTC	CASSRDRGREQYF
.	TRBV3-1	TRBJ2-7	.	TGTGCCAGCAGCCAAGCGGGGTTAAGCGAGCAGTACTTC	CASSQAGLSEQYF
.	TRBV27	TRBJ1-6	many	TGTGCCAGCAGTTTATTAGAGTCGGGACACCATAATTCACCCCTCCACTTT	CASSLLESGHHNSPLHF
.	TRBV7-2	TRBJ1-6	few	TGTGCCAGCAGCTTACAGGACTTCGGAATTTCACCCCTCCACTTT	CASSLQDFGISPLHF
.	TRBV20-1	TRBJ1-2	few	TGCAGTGCCCCCGCCGACAGAGCCAACTATGGCTACACCTTC	CSAPADRANYGYTF
TRBD1	TRBV7-8	TRBJ2-7	few	TGTGCCAGCAGCTTAGCCGGGACAGGGGCCGAGCGGGAGCAGTACTTC	CASSLAGTGAEREQYF
.	TRBV18	TRBJ2-1	many	TGTGCCAGCTCACCAGAGTCTTGGGGATCGTTCAATGAGCAGTTCTTC	CASSPESWGSFNEQFF
TRBD2	TRBV11-3	TRBJ2-4	.	TGTGCCAGCAGCAGGGGACTAGGCAGCTTC	CASSRGLGSF
TRBD1	TRBV12-3/TRBV12-4	TRBJ2-7	few	TGTGCCAGCAGTTCCGGACAGGGTGCTTATTACGAGCAGTACTTC	CASSSGQGAYYEQYF
.	TRBV3-1	TRBJ2-2	few	TGTGCCACCACACCAGCGAGTACGAACACCGGGGAGCTGTTTTTT	CATTPASTNTGELFF
.	TRBV5-1	TRBJ1-6	.	TGCGCCAGCAGCTTGGCCAGGGAGTCGACCCTCCACTTT	CASSLARESTLHF
.	TRBV24-1	TRBJ2-5	few	TGTGCCACCAGTGAGGGGGCGGAGACCCAGTACTTC	CATSEGAETQYF
.	TRBV23-1	TRBJ2-4	many	TGCGCCAGCAGTCTTAGGAGACCCTTGTTGGCCAAAAACATTCAGTACTTC	CASSLRRPLLAKNIQYF
.	TRBV5-1	TRBJ1-2	few	TGCGCCAGCAGCCCACTCCCTCCCCGGGACTATGGCTACACCTTC	CASSPLPPRDYGYTF
TRBD1	TRBV7-2	TRBJ1-5	many	TGTGCCAGCAGCGAAAGGGACAGGGGGTTCAATCAGCCCCAGCATTTT	CASSERDRGFNQPQHF